Listed below are T cell receptor beta chains from one sample, sequenced in a study of CD8 T cells in Susac syndrome. TCRdb used MiXCR to reprocess the immunoSEQ multiplex PCR reads, holding one entry per CDR3 protein. The sample holds 150,000 to 200,000 distinct CDR3 sequences, just under 95% seen once. The sample consisted of CD4+ T cells from PBMCs. The receptors come from a human donor in good health. Each CDR3 is given with its conserved first and last residue. A D gene is named only where the DNA matches it firmly. Not all rows give a size; the values are once, few, many and, for expanded clones, a class.

D gene: NA; J gene: TRBJ2-3; V gene: TRBV29-1; clone size: NA; CDR3 DNA: TGCAGCGTTGGAATAGGGCGAGGGGATACGCAGTATTTT; CDR3 protein: CSVGIGRGDTQYF
D gene: NA; J gene: TRBJ2-2; V gene: TRBV29-1; clone size: NA; CDR3 DNA: TGCAGCGTTAGGGTGGCTGACGCGAACACCGGGGAGCTGTTTTTT; CDR3 protein: CSVRVADANTGELFF
D gene: TRBD1; J gene: TRBJ2-3; V gene: TRBV18; clone size: NA; CDR3 DNA: TGTGCCAGCTCACCAACCGGGACGCAGAACAGGGGAGATACGCAGTATTTT; CDR3 protein: CASSPTGTQNRGDTQYF
D gene: NA; J gene: TRBJ2-7; V gene: TRBV28; clone size: NA; CDR3 DNA: TGTGCCAGTACTTCCGGGGACAACTACTACGAGCAGTACTTC; CDR3 protein: CASTSGDNYYEQYF
D gene: NA; J gene: TRBJ1-1; V gene: TRBV28; clone size: NA; CDR3 DNA: TGTGCCAGCAGTAAGATCCATGGGGAGAACACTGAAGCTTTCTTT; CDR3 protein: CASSKIHGENTEAFF
D gene: TRBD1; J gene: TRBJ2-7; V gene: TRBV9; clone size: NA; CDR3 DNA: TGTGCCAGCAGCGGTCCGGGACAGGGGGCTGGATACGAGCAGTACTTC; CDR3 protein: CASSGPGQGAGYEQYF
D gene: NA; J gene: TRBJ1-6; V gene: TRBV3-1; clone size: NA; CDR3 DNA: TGTGCCAGCAGCTCAGACACAACGGGGCATTCACCCCTCCACTTT; CDR3 protein: CASSSDTTGHSPLHF
D gene: NA; J gene: TRBJ1-6; V gene: TRBV25-1; clone size: NA; CDR3 DNA: TGTGCCAGCAGTGCACTCGGCGAGGGTCAAAATTCACCCCTCCACTTT; CDR3 protein: CASSALGEGQNSPLHF
D gene: NA; J gene: TRBJ2-5; V gene: TRBV18; clone size: NA; CDR3 DNA: TGTGCCAGCTCACCCGCCAGGGTAGAGACCCAGTACTTC; CDR3 protein: CASSPARVETQYF
D gene: TRBD2; J gene: TRBJ2-7; V gene: TRBV29-1; clone size: NA; CDR3 DNA: TGCAGCTTCGGGACTAGCGGCTACGAGCAGTACTTC; CDR3 protein: CSFGTSGYEQYF
D gene: NA; J gene: TRBJ2-5; V gene: TRBV6-2/TRBV6-3; clone size: NA; CDR3 DNA: TGTGCCAGCAGTTCAAACTTGGAGACCCAGTACTTC; CDR3 protein: CASSSNLETQYF
D gene: NA; J gene: TRBJ2-3; V gene: TRBV9; clone size: NA; CDR3 DNA: TGTGCCAGCAGCGTAACGGGGTCGGGAGATACGCAGTATTTT; CDR3 protein: CASSVTGSGDTQYF
D gene: NA; J gene: TRBJ1-2; V gene: TRBV4-2; clone size: NA; CDR3 DNA: TGTGCCAGCAGCCAAGACAGGGCGGTCAATGGCTACACCTTC; CDR3 protein: CASSQDRAVNGYTF
D gene: NA; J gene: TRBJ2-1; V gene: TRBV12-3/TRBV12-4; clone size: NA; CDR3 DNA: TGTGCCAGCACCACCCGACGCGCCAATGAGCAGTTCTTC; CDR3 protein: CASTTRRANEQFF
D gene: NA; J gene: TRBJ2-1; V gene: TRBV20-1; clone size: NA; CDR3 DNA: TGCAGTGCTAGCGAGACATACAATGAGCAGTTCTTC; CDR3 protein: CSASETYNEQFF
D gene: NA; J gene: TRBJ2-5; V gene: TRBV4-3; clone size: NA; CDR3 DNA: TGCGCCAGCAGCCAAGATATCCGGGTAAACCAAGAGACCCAGTACTTC; CDR3 protein: CASSQDIRVNQETQYF
D gene: TRBD2; J gene: TRBJ2-7; V gene: TRBV30; clone size: NA; CDR3 DNA: TGTGCCTGGAGCCGGACTAGCGGGGGGCGAGAGCAGTACTTC; CDR3 protein: CAWSRTSGGREQYF
D gene: TRBD2; J gene: TRBJ2-7; V gene: TRBV4-2; clone size: few; CDR3 DNA: TGTGCCAGCAGCCATGGGACTAGCGGGGGGGAAGAGCAGTACTTC; CDR3 protein: CASSHGTSGGEEQYF
D gene: TRBD2; J gene: TRBJ2-3; V gene: TRBV30; clone size: NA; CDR3 DNA: TGTGCCTGGAGGACCCCGACTAGCGGTAGCACAGATACGCAGTATTTT; CDR3 protein: CAWRTPTSGSTDTQYF
D gene: TRBD2; J gene: TRBJ2-1; V gene: TRBV30; clone size: once; CDR3 DNA: TGTGCCTGGAGTGTGGGACTAGCGGGGGGCCTCGATGAGCAGTTCTTC; CDR3 protein: CAWSVGLAGGLDEQFF
D gene: TRBD1; J gene: TRBJ2-3; V gene: TRBV9; clone size: NA; CDR3 DNA: TGTGCCAGCAGCTCACAGGGGGCTTTAGGCACAGATACGCAGTATTTT; CDR3 protein: CASSSQGALGTDTQYF
D gene: NA; J gene: TRBJ1-5; V gene: TRBV30; clone size: NA; CDR3 DNA: TGTGCCTGGAGCCAAGGACACCCGAATCAGCCCCAGCATTTT; CDR3 protein: CAWSQGHPNQPQHF
D gene: TRBD2; J gene: TRBJ2-7; V gene: TRBV5-4; clone size: NA; CDR3 DNA: TGTGCCAGCAGCCTGGCGGGGGGCCTCGAGCAGTACTTC; CDR3 protein: CASSLAGGLEQYF
D gene: NA; J gene: TRBJ1-5; V gene: TRBV20-1; clone size: NA; CDR3 DNA: TGCAGTGCTAGCCGTCGCGATCAGCCCCAGCATTTT; CDR3 protein: CSASRRDQPQHF
D gene: NA; J gene: TRBJ2-1; V gene: TRBV20-1; clone size: NA; CDR3 DNA: TGCAGTGCCGCGCCTGGCGGGCAATACAATGAGCAGTTCTTC; CDR3 protein: CSAAPGGQYNEQFF
D gene: TRBD2; J gene: TRBJ2-1; V gene: TRBV20-1; clone size: NA; CDR3 DNA: TGCAGTGCTAGCCCTAGCGGGGGGCCGACGAATGAGCAGTTCTTC; CDR3 protein: CSASPSGGPTNEQFF
D gene: NA; J gene: TRBJ2-3; V gene: TRBV30; clone size: NA; CDR3 DNA: TGTGCCTGGAGTGTACGTTCTGGGACAGATACGCAGTATTTT; CDR3 protein: CAWSVRSGTDTQYF
D gene: NA; J gene: TRBJ2-7; V gene: TRBV7-9; clone size: NA; CDR3 DNA: TGTGCCAGCAGCTTACCGGGGGTCAGTGACGAGCAGTACTTC; CDR3 protein: CASSLPGVSDEQYF
D gene: NA; J gene: TRBJ2-5; V gene: TRBV29-1; clone size: few; CDR3 DNA: TGCAGCGTCGGACGGGGACAAGAGACCCAGTACTTC; CDR3 protein: CSVGRGQETQYF
D gene: TRBD1; J gene: TRBJ1-3; V gene: TRBV9; clone size: NA; CDR3 DNA: TGTGCCAGCAGCGTAGCTCCAGGGGGCCGTGGAAACACCATATATTTT; CDR3 protein: CASSVAPGGRGNTIYF
D gene: TRBD1; J gene: TRBJ2-7; V gene: TRBV15; clone size: NA; CDR3 DNA: TGTGCCACCAGCAGAGGTGAGGGGACAGGGGCCTACGAGCAGTACTTC; CDR3 protein: CATSRGEGTGAYEQYF
D gene: NA; J gene: TRBJ2-6; V gene: TRBV30; clone size: NA; CDR3 DNA: TGTGCCTGGAGTAAGACTGGGGCCAACGTCCTGACTTTC; CDR3 protein: CAWSKTGANVLTF
D gene: TRBD1; J gene: TRBJ1-2; V gene: TRBV29-1; clone size: NA; CDR3 DNA: TGCAGCGTGCCGGGCGGGACAGGGAACTATGGCTACACCTTC; CDR3 protein: CSVPGGTGNYGYTF
D gene: TRBD2; J gene: TRBJ2-1; V gene: TRBV25-1; clone size: NA; CDR3 DNA: TGTGCCAGCAGTGAATCTGATAGCGGGGCCCTGAATGAGCAGTTCTTC; CDR3 protein: CASSESDSGALNEQFF
D gene: NA; J gene: TRBJ2-7; V gene: TRBV25-1; clone size: once; CDR3 DNA: TGTGCCAGCAGTGATAGGCAAGACAGCTACGAGCAGTACTTC; CDR3 protein: CASSDRQDSYEQYF